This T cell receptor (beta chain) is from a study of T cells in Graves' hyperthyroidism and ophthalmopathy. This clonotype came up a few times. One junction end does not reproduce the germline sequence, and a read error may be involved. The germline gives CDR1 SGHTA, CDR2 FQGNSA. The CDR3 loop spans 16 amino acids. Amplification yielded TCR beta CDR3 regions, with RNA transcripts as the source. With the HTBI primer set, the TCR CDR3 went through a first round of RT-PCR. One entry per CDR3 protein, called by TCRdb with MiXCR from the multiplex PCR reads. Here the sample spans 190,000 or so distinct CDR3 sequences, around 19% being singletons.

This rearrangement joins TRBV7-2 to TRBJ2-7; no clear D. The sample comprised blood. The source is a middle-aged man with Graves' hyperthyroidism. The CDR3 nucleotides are TGCGCCAGCAGCCCCAAAGAACCCCCCTCAATCTACGAGCAGTACTTC. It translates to CASSPKEPPSIYEQYF.